These 20 T cell receptor beta chains came from one sample sequenced in a study of OX40 agonist ivuxolimab in advanced cancers. The repertoire was sequenced with immunoSEQ multiplex PCR; TCRdb's copy has only in-frame clones and lacks some. The sample records more than 35,000 clones, less than 90% being singletons. This specimen consisted of CD4+ or CD8+ T cells sorted from blood, obtained in a trial of the OX40 agonist ivuxolimab. These receptors came from an adult with an advanced solid tumor such as melanoma, head and neck, liver or kidney cancer.

This clone was observed a single time. This chain connects TRBV7-8 to TRBJ2-1; 7 bases are shared with TRBD1. The CDR3 totals 16 residues. Germline V lookup: CDR1 SGHVS, CDR2 FQNEAQ. V was pared by 1 base and J by 0 bases, with 3 bases of the junction left unmatched. The CDR3 protein is CASSLVGDSSYNEQFF. The CDR3 region has the DNA TGTGCCAGCAGCTTAGTTGGGGACAGCTCCTACAATGAGCAGTTCTTC. Full variable domain (missing parts from reference TRBV7-8 and TRBJ2-1): GAGVSQSPRYKVAKRGQDVALRCDPISGHVSLFWYQQALGQGPEFLTYFQNEAQLDKSGLPSDRFFAERPEGSVSTLKIQRTQQEDSAVYLCASSLVGDSSYNEQFFGPGTRLTVL.

This chain links TRBV6-5 with TRBJ1-1; no reliable D call. Deletions cut 0 bases from V and 1 base from J, with 0 bases between. CDR1 MNHEY and CDR2 SVGAGI come from the germline V gene. CDR3 length: 12 amino acids. For the CDR3, the DNA is TGTGCCAGCAGTTACTCGAACACTGAAGCTTTCTTT. This codes for CASSYSNTEAFF.

The chain is built from TRBV4-1 and TRBJ2-3; 10 nucleotides line up with TRBD2. The CDR3 sequence is 17 residues long. Trimming took 0 bases from V and 5 from J; bases not matched to a gene: 8. Germline V gene sequence: CDR1 MGHRA, CDR2 YSYEKL. DNA for the CDR3: TGCGCCAGCAGCCAAGATCTAGGACTAGCGGTGAAAGATACGCAGTATTTT. This gives the protein CASSQDLGLAVKDTQYF.

J is TRBJ1-3 and V is TRBV15, with D hard to call. CDR3 length equals 13 residues. The V gene lost 4 bases and the J gene lost 4 bases, with 8 bases spanning the gap. CDR1 and CDR2 from the germline V gene are LNHNV and YYDKDF (reference sequence). DNA for the CDR3: TGTGCCACCAGCACCCCTAGGGGAAACACCATATATTTT. It translates to CATSTPRGNTIYF.

This clone showed up just a few times. The chain uses TRBV19 and TRBJ2-7; D possibly corresponds to TRBD1 (5 bases). The CDR3 has 15 amino acids. Germline CDR1 is LNHDA and CDR2 is SQIVND (reference sequence). V dropped 1 base and J dropped 2 bases, with 12 bases sitting between them. Here the CDR3 reads CASSIGPGITYEQYF. In DNA, the CDR3 is TGTGCCAGTAGTATAGGGCCAGGGATTACCTACGAGCAGTACTTC.

This chain joins TRBV9 and TRBJ2-5; 13 nucleotides agree with TRBD2. With V trimmed by 3 bases and J by 4 bases, 6 bases remained unmatched. Germline V lookup: CDR1 SGDLS, CDR2 YYNGEE. CDR3 size: 16 residues. The CDR3 DNA sequence: TGTGCCAGCAGCGGAACTAGCGGGGGGGCCGTAGAGACCCAGTACTTC. Protein product: CASSGTSGGAVETQYF.

This clone was seen a handful of times. The V call is TRBV4-1, the J call TRBJ1-6; 8 nucleotides match TRBD1. CDR3 length equals 13 residues. CDR1 is MGHRA, CDR2 YSYEKL, per germline. V shed 6 bases, J shed 9 bases, and the junction held 4 bases outside the gene matches. CDR3 coding DNA: TGCGCCAGCAGAGACAGGGGAGGTTCACCCCTCCACTTT. Translating gives CASRDRGGSPLHF.

This chain links TRBV11-2 with TRBJ2-2; TRBD2 matches at 8 bases. This CDR3 spans 15 amino acids. V dropped 6 bases and J dropped 4; count of bases not matched to a gene: 7. Germline V gene data show CDR1 as SGHAT and CDR2 as FQNNGV. This CDR3 is CASSWGLGPTGELFF. The CDR3 region has the DNA TGTGCCAGCAGTTGGGGACTAGGCCCCACCGGGGAGCTGTTTTTT.

V is TRBV7-9 and J is TRBJ1-2, with 8 positions matching TRBD1. V trimming: 5 bases; J trimming: 6 bases; junction bases outside the gene matches: 17. Germline CDR1 SEHNR, CDR2 FQNEAQ (reference sequence). This CDR3 comprises 17 residues. The CDR3 DNA reads as TGTGCCAGCAGCCAGATCGGTCTGGACAGGGTCAGTAATGGCTACACCTTC. Residues: CASSQIGLDRVSNGYTF.

This chain joins TRBV11-2 and TRBJ2-6; the D is unclear. The CDR3 contains 14 residues. Per germline, CDR1 SGHAT and CDR2 FQNNGV. The V and J ends lost 10 bases and 2 bases respectively, with 12 bases between them. The CDR3 region has the DNA TGTGCCACCAGATCCCCAACTGGGGCCAACGTCCTGACTTTC. It yields the protein CATRSPTGANVLTF. Based on the CDR3 plus reference TRBV11-2 and TRBJ2-6, the full variable domain is EAGVAQSPRYKIIEKRQSVAFWCNPISGHATLYWYQQILGQGPKLLIQFQNNGVVDDSQLPKDRFSAERLKGVDSTLKIQPAKLEDSAVYLCATRSPTGANVLTFGAGSRLTVL.

The chain links TRBV9 to TRBJ2-3; 7 nucleotides align to TRBD1. Germline CDR1 is SGDLS and CDR2 is YYNGEE. Trimming at V came to 3 bases and at J to 0 bases, leaving 7 bases not matched to a gene. CDR3 length: 16 residues. The CDR3 region is CASSARQGASTDTQYF. The CDR3 nucleotides read TGTGCCAGCAGCGCCCGACAGGGAGCTAGCACAGATACGCAGTATTTT.

The gene calls are TRBV6-5 and TRBJ2-1; TRBD1 or TRBD2 may be the D gene (7 bases each). CDR1 is MNHEY and CDR2 is SVGAGI in the germline V gene. V lost 7 bases to trimming and J lost 0 bases, with 13 bases between them. This CDR3 contains 15 residues. As DNA, the CDR3 is TGTGCCAGCACCAAGCGGGACAGCTCCTACAATGAGCAGTTCTTC. Amino acid sequence: CASTKRDSSYNEQFF.

This chain connects TRBV5-8 to TRBJ1-1; maybe TRBD1 (6 bases). Germline CDR1 and CDR2: SGHTS and YDEGEE. The ends were cut back, 0 bases at V and 7 bases at J, with 13 bases in the middle. CDR3 length: 14 residues. CDR3 amino acids: CASSLVGAEDEAFF. The CDR3 bases are TGTGCCAGCAGCTTGGTGGGGGCCGAGGATGAAGCTTTCTTT.

This rearrangement joins TRBV5-4 to TRBJ1-1; D uncertain. The CDR3 is made up of 13 amino acids. V was shortened by 2 bases and J by 6 bases, with 11 bases between the two germline ends. Germline assignment: CDR1 SGHNT and CDR2 YYREEE (reference sequence). The chain's CDR3 is CASSFFPVAEAFF. CDR3 DNA: TGTGCCAGCAGCTTTTTCCCAGTGGCTGAAGCTTTCTTT.

The chain couples TRBV6-5 to TRBJ2-5, with TRBD2 as a possible D gene (6 bases). The ends were cut back, 8 bases at V and 5 bases at J, with 9 bases in the middle. The CDR3 extends over 11 amino acids. Per the germline V gene, CDR1 is MNHEY and CDR2 is SVGAGI. CDR3 nucleotides: TGTGCCAGCCGCGCGGGGGAGACCCAGTACTTC. It is translated as CASRAGETQYF.

J is TRBJ1-3 and V is TRBV5-1; D is undetermined. This CDR3 is built from 15 residues. The V end was cut by 2 bases, the J end by 0 bases, with 9 bases between. CDR1 and CDR2 (germline): SGHRS, YFSETQ. The CDR3, as DNA: TGCGCCAGCAGCTTTGGCGAATCCTCTGGAAACACCATATATTTT. Protein: CASSFGESSGNTIYF.

The chain couples TRBV11-2 to TRBJ1-2, with a possible D match to TRBD1 (5 bases). V shed 0 bases and J shed 4 bases, with 12 bases lying between them. This CDR3 comprises 15 residues. CDR1 is SGHAT, CDR2 FQNNGV, per germline. DNA of the CDR3: TGTGCCAGCAGCTTAGATCTGGGACCCGGCTATGGCTACACCTTC. This encodes CASSLDLGPGYGYTF.

The CDR3 bases are TGTGCCAGCAGCGCAAGCTCTGGGGCCAACGTCCTGACTTTC. Its protein is CASSASSGANVLTF. The chain couples TRBV9 to TRBJ2-6; D remains ambiguous. Trimming took off 3 bases at V and 0 bases at J, with 4 bases between the two ends. In germline, CDR1 is SGDLS, CDR2 YYNGEE. This CDR3 is 14 amino acids long.

Only one count was recorded for this clone. V gene TRBV6-6 combines with J gene TRBJ2-5, with D tentatively TRBD2 (7 bases). The germline V gene has CDR1 MNHNY and CDR2 SVGAGI (reference sequence). The V and J ends lost 11 bases and 2 bases respectively, with 18 bases between them. This CDR3 is built from 14 residues. The CDR3 protein is CAARGLAAQETQYF. In nucleotides, the CDR3 is TGTGCCGCTCGGGGGCTAGCGGCACAAGAGACCCAGTACTTC.

This rearrangement joins TRBV10-1 to TRBJ2-4; a possible D gene is TRBD2 (5 bases). The CDR3 has 17 residues. The ends were cut back, 6 bases at V and 0 bases at J, with 18 bases in the middle. The germline V gene has CDR1 WNHNN and CDR2 SYGVQD (reference sequence). This CDR3 reads CASRGGSAGSAKNIQYF. CDR3 nucleotide sequence: TGCGCCAGCAGGGGTGGGAGTGCAGGTTCAGCCAAAAACATTCAGTACTTC.